Following are 20 T cell receptor beta chains from one sample sequenced in a study of T cells in Graves' hyperthyroidism and ophthalmopathy. What was amplified from RNA transcripts were TCR beta CDR3 regions. HTBI primers drove first-round RT-PCR of the TCR CDR3. TCRdb passed the multiplex PCR reads through MiXCR, listing each CDR3 protein once. The sample lists roughly 290,000 distinct CDR3 sequences, about an eighth occurring once. Sequenced material: blood. These receptors were collected from a woman in her thirties with Graves' hyperthyroidism that later progressed to Graves' ophthalmopathy.

This clonotype was detected many times. V usage is TRBV3-1 and J usage is TRBJ1-2; TRBD1 aligns across 7 bases. V lost 0 bases, J lost 6 bases, and 7 bases stayed unmatched. CDR3 length equals 15 residues. The germline V gene has CDR1 LGHDT and CDR2 YNNKEL (reference sequence). The CDR3 here is CASSQEGDREHGYTF. The DNA for the CDR3 is TGTGCCAGCAGCCAAGAGGGCGACAGGGAACATGGCTACACCTTC.

This clonotype was observed at least ten times. The chain uses TRBV19 and TRBJ2-5; 9 nucleotides agree with TRBD2. Looked up from germline, CDR1 is LNHDA and CDR2 is SQIVND (reference sequence). The V and J ends lost 3 bases and 5 bases, in that order; junction bases with no gene match: 10. The CDR3 is 16 amino acids. CDR3: CASSINGGRALETQYF. The CDR3 DNA reads as TGTGCCAGTAGTATTAACGGCGGGAGGGCCTTGGAGACCCAGTACTTC.

This clonotype was observed many times. The chain links TRBV6-1 to TRBJ1-3; the D gene is possibly TRBD1 (5 bases). Trimming left V 10 bases short and J 4 bases short, with 17 bases between. The CDR3 has 14 amino acids. Germline V CDR1 and CDR2: MNHNS, SASEGT. The CDR3 sequence is CATMTAKAGNTIYF. The CDR3 DNA reads as TGTGCCACGATGACAGCGAAAGCCGGAAACACCATATATTTT.

This clonotype was seen at least ten times. The chain uses TRBV20-1 and TRBJ2-3; D is unclear. Looked up from germline, CDR1 is DFQATT and CDR2 is SNEGSKA (reference sequence). The CDR3 spans 13 residues. V was trimmed by 2 bases and J by 2 bases, leaving 8 bases between them. CDR3 coding DNA: TGCAGTGCTAGATATTGGCTCACAGATACGCAGTATTTT. Protein product: CSARYWLTDTQYF.

There are a few counts of this clonotype. J is TRBJ2-1 and V is TRBV4-1; D remains ambiguous. V was shortened by 1 base and J by 0 bases, with 10 bases between the two germline ends. The germline V gene encodes CDR1 MGHRA and CDR2 YSYEKL. This CDR3 spans 16 amino acids. The CDR3, as DNA: TGCGCCAGCAGCCAAGGAACCGGAGTCTCCTACAATGAGCAGTTCTTC. Translation gives CASSQGTGVSYNEQFF.

This clonotype appeared many times. This chain links TRBV7-9 with TRBJ2-3, with D maybe TRBD1 (7 bases). This CDR3 region has 16 residues. Germline CDR1 reads SEHNR; CDR2 reads FQNEAQ (reference sequence). V shed 5 bases and J shed 0 bases, with 15 bases lying between them. The CDR3 region has the DNA TGTGCCAGCAGCGCCCCAGGGGGGCTTAGCACAGATACGCAGTATTTT. It is translated as CASSAPGGLSTDTQYF.

There are many counts of this clonotype. The chain's CDR3 is CASSLGQKETQYF. In DNA form, the CDR3 reads TGTGCCAGCAGCTTAGGTCAGAAAGAGACCCAGTACTTC. J is TRBJ2-5 and V is TRBV7-2; D gene unclear. This CDR3 is 13 amino acids long. Per the germline V gene, CDR1 is SGHTA and CDR2 is FQGNSA. The V gene lost 1 base and the J gene lost 3 bases, with 6 bases spanning the gap.

The rearrangement uses TRBV14 and TRBJ2-7; 9 bases are a match to TRBD1. Germline trimming cut 1 base from V and 3 bases from J; bases unmatched to any gene: 10. Looked up from germline, CDR1 is SGHDN and CDR2 is FVKESK. This CDR3 is built from 17 residues. CDR3 loop: CASSQAGQGIRDYEQYF. The CDR3 DNA is TGTGCCAGCAGCCAAGCGGGACAGGGAATTAGGGACTACGAGCAGTACTTC.

This clonotype has at least ten counts. This chain links TRBV6-1 with TRBJ1-1; D gene unclear. V was cut by 5 bases and J by 1 base, with 11 bases left in between. The CDR3 has 14 amino acids. Germline lookup yields CDR1 MNHNS and CDR2 SASEGT. This chain's CDR3 is CASSSFFQNTEAFF. CDR3 sequence (DNA): TGTGCCAGCAGTTCCTTTTTCCAGAACACTGAAGCTTTCTTT.

In this sample, this clonotype turned up many times. CDR3 DNA sequence: TGTGCCAGCAGCTCTGGTGGGGGTCGCACAGATACGCAGTATTTT. Its translation: CASSSGGGRTDTQYF. This chain links TRBV7-2 with TRBJ2-3; the D gene could be TRBD1 or TRBD2 (5 bases each). The V gene's germline CDR1 is SGHTA and CDR2 FQGNSA. This CDR3 contains 15 residues. Trimming left V 4 bases short and J 1 base short, with 12 bases between.

In its sample, this clonotype was seen many times. The J gene is TRBJ2-1, the V gene TRBV7-6; D not resolved. The CDR3 loop spans 16 amino acids. Trimming removed 1 base from V and 2 bases from J, with 12 bases in between. The V gene's germline CDR1 is SGHVS and CDR2 FNYEAQ. CDR3 sequence reads: CASSLEPHMAYNEQFF. CDR3 DNA sequence: TGTGCCAGCAGCTTAGAACCGCACATGGCCTACAATGAGCAGTTCTTC. The full variable domain, with the rest looked up from reference TRBV7-6 and TRBJ2-1, is GAGVSQSPRYKVTKRGQDVALRCDPISGHVSLYWYRQALGQGPEFLTYFNYEAQQDKSGLPNDRFSAERPEGSISTLTIQRTEQRDSAMYRCASSLEPHMAYNEQFFGPGTRLTVL.

This clonotype was counted a few times. V usage is TRBV20-1 and J usage is TRBJ2-7; D gene unclear. Looked up from germline, CDR1 is DFQATT and CDR2 is SNEGSKA (reference sequence). The V gene lost 2 bases and the J gene lost 3 bases, with 14 bases spanning the gap. The length of the CDR3 is 14 residues. The CDR3 DNA follows: TGCAGTGCTAGACCCCAAGAATTTTTCTACGAGCAGTACTTC. It translates to CSARPQEFFYEQYF.

There are a few counts of this clonotype. The chain carries TRBV4-2 and TRBJ2-3; 8 positions match TRBD2. Trimming removed 0 bases from V and 6 bases from J; junction bases left unmatched: 2. The CDR3 contains 14 residues. CDR1 and CDR2 from the germline V gene are LGHNA and YNFKEQ. CDR3 sequence reads: CASSQERGGDTQYF. For the CDR3, the DNA is TGTGCCAGCAGCCAAGAACGGGGGGGGGATACGCAGTATTTT.

There are a few counts of this clonotype. The J gene is TRBJ2-3, the V gene TRBV9; no clear D. Between the trimmed V and J ends, which lost 0 bases and 5 bases, there was a span of 7 bases. Looked up from germline, CDR1 is SGDLS and CDR2 is YYNGEE. This CDR3 spans 13 amino acids. CDR3 coding DNA: TGTGCCAGCAGCGTAGACTCAGAAGATACGCAGTATTTT. Amino acids: CASSVDSEDTQYF.

This clonotype was recorded at least ten times. This rearrangement joins TRBV28 to TRBJ1-2; maybe TRBD1 (5 bases). The CDR3 has 16 amino acids. Germline V gives CDR1 MDHEN, CDR2 SYDVKM. The V gene lost 3 bases and the J gene lost 1 base, with 15 bases spanning the gap. This CDR3 is CASSLGPGSINYGYTF. CDR3 sequence (DNA): TGTGCCAGCAGTTTGGGGCCGGGGTCGATTAACTATGGCTACACCTTC.

This clonotype was counted many times. J is TRBJ1-6 and V is TRBV12-3 or TRBV12-4, with D uncertain. This CDR3 is built from 12 residues. V was trimmed by 6 bases and J by 12 bases, leaving 12 bases between them. CDR3: CASRQNTGPLHF. Written as DNA, the CDR3 is TGTGCCAGCAGGCAAAACACCGGACCCCTCCACTTT.

In this sample, this clonotype turned up many times. This chain links TRBV5-1 with TRBJ2-7; D call uncertain. Germline loops: CDR1 SGHRS, CDR2 YFSETQ. The CDR3 spans 15 residues. V dropped 0 bases and J dropped 0 bases, with 10 bases sitting between them. The CDR3: CASSLAEPSSYEQYF. The DNA of the CDR3 is TGCGCCAGCAGCTTGGCGGAGCCGAGCTCCTACGAGCAGTACTTC. The full variable domain, with the rest looked up from reference TRBV5-1 and TRBJ2-7, is KAGVTQTPRYLIKTRGQQVTLSCSPISGHRSVSWYQQTPGQGLQFLFEYFSETQRNKGNFPGRFSGRQFSNSRSEMNVSTLELGDSALYLCASSLAEPSSYEQYFGPGTRLTVT.

V usage is TRBV27 and J usage is TRBJ2-7; TRBD2 matches 13 bases. The germline gives CDR1 MNHEY, CDR2 SMNVEV (reference sequence). With 6 bases clipped from V and 7 bases from J, the junction kept 9 bases outside the gene matches. This CDR3 is built from 15 residues. DNA of the CDR3: TGTGCCAGCAGCACAACTAGCGGGAGGGTGAGGGAGCAGTACTTC. This codes for CASSTTSGRVREQYF.

A note on this clonotype: A much larger clone sits a single nucleotide away, making a read error possible. V usage is TRBV6-1 and J usage is TRBJ1-2, with D hard to call. Germline V lookup: CDR1 MNHNS, CDR2 SASEGT. V shed 6 bases and J shed 4 bases, with 12 bases lying between them. The CDR3 has 13 amino acids. CDR3 in DNA: TGTGCCAGCAGGGCTGTGGGCGCCTATGGCTACACCTTC. Translation gives CASRAVGAYGYTF.

This clonotype was seen ten or more times. The V gene is TRBV20-1, the J gene TRBJ2-3, with TRBD2 identical over 8 bases. The germline V gene encodes CDR1 DFQATT and CDR2 SNEGSKA (reference sequence). CDR3 length: 14 residues. Losses at the gene ends were 4 bases for V and 4 bases for J; bases not matched to a gene: 7. CDR3 DNA sequence: TGCAGTGCTACTGGGACTAGTTTTTCAGATACGCAGTATTTT. Translating gives CSATGTSFSDTQYF.